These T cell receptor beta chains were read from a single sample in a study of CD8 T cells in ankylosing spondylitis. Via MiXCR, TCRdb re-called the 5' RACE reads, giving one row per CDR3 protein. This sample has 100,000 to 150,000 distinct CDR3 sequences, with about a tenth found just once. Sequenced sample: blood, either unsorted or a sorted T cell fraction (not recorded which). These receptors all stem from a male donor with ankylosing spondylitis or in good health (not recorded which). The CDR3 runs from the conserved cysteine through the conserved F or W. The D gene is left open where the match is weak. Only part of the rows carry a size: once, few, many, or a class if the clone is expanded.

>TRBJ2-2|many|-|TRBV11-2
TGTGCCAGCAGCTTAGTGGCGGGAATCGCTACTATACAGACCGGGGAGCTGTTTTTT
CASSLVAGIATIQTGELFF
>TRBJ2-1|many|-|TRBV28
TGTGCCAGCAGTTCGGGACTGGCGGTCAATGAGCAGTTCTTC
CASSSGLAVNEQFF
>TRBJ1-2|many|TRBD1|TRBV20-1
TGCAGTGCTAGAGGACAGGGTCGTAATGGCTACACCTTC
CSARGQGRNGYTF
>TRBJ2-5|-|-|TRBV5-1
TGCGCCAGCAGCTTGGGGGGAAAAGCGGGCCACCAAGAGACCCAGTACTTC
CASSLGGKAGHQETQYF
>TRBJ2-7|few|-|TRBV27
TGTGCCAGCAGTTTATTGGCAGGGAGGACCCACTACGAGCAGTACTTC
CASSLLAGRTHYEQYF
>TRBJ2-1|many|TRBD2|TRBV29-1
TGCAGCGTCCCACAATGGACTAGCGGGAGGGCCTACAATGAGCAGTTCTTC
CSVPQWTSGRAYNEQFF
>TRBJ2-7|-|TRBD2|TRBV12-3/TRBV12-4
TGTGCCAGCAGCCAGACTAGCGGGTCCCTTCGGGAGCAGTACTTC
CASSQTSGSLREQYF
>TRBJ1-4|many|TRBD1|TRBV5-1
TGCGCCAGCACCTCCGGGACAGGGGATGAAAAACTGTTTTTT
CASTSGTGDEKLFF
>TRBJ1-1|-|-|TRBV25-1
TGTGCCAGCATGGGACCCTTGAACACTGAAGCTTTCTTT
CASMGPLNTEAFF
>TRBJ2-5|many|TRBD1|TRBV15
TGTGCCACCAGCCTTACCGGGACAGGGGGCCTGGAGACCCAGTACTTC
CATSLTGTGGLETQYF
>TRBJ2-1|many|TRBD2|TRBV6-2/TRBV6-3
TGTGCCAGCAGTCCGCGGACTAGCGGGAGTCTTTATGAGCAGTTCTTC
CASSPRTSGSLYEQFF
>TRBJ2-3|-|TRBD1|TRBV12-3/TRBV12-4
TGTGCCAGCAGGACCCTGACAGGGGAGGTGACAGATACGCAGTATTTT
CASRTLTGEVTDTQYF
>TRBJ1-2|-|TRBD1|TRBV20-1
TGCAGTGCTAGTAGTCCCTTAAGGGGACAGGGGGCTTCTGGCTACACCTTC
CSASSPLRGQGASGYTF
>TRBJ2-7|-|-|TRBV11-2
TGTGCCAGCAGCTTGCAAAGCAGGGCGGGATCCTACGAGCAGTACTTC
CASSLQSRAGSYEQYF
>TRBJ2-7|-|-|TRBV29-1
TGCAGCGTTGCCACACCCTTAGCGACGGGCTACGAGCAGTACTTC
CSVATPLATGYEQYF
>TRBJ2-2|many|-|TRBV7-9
TGTGCCAGCAGCTCCCCTCGGGTTCTTAACACCGGGGAGCTGTTTTTT
CASSSPRVLNTGELFF
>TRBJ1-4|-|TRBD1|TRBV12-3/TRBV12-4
TGTGCCAGCAGTTATGACGGATATACAGGGGACACTAATGAAAAACTGTTTTTT
CASSYDGYTGDTNEKLFF